The 23 T cell receptor beta chains in this list originate from one sample, sequenced in a study of OX40 agonist ivuxolimab in advanced cancers. Method: immunoSEQ multiplex PCR; TCRdb's copy keeps in-frame clones and lacks some. The sample records tens of thousands of clones, 85% being singletons. Sequenced material: CD4+ or CD8+ T cells sorted from blood, taken in a trial of the OX40 agonist ivuxolimab. All receptors derive from an adult with an advanced solid tumor such as melanoma, head and neck, liver or kidney cancer.

This clone was detected only once. The same CDR3 can be traced to other DNA sequences in this sample. V usage is TRBV5-1 and J usage is TRBJ2-7; weak D call: TRBD1 (5 bases). V was trimmed by 5 bases and J by 3 bases, leaving 12 bases between them. The CDR3 is 13 residues long. The germline V gene encodes CDR1 SGHRS and CDR2 YFSETQ. CDR3 coding DNA: TGCGCCAGCAGTTTACTCCAGGGCTACGAGCAGTACTTC. Translation: CASSLLQGYEQYF.

The chain carries TRBV5-1 and TRBJ2-3; TRBD1 matches 10 bases. Trimming cost V 5 bases and J 6 bases; bases outside gene matches: 12. Looked up from germline, CDR1 is SGHRS and CDR2 is YFSETQ. The CDR3 sequence is 16 residues long. DNA of the CDR3: TGCGCCAGCAGACCTATGACAGGGGGCCAGAGGGATACGCAGTATTTT. Amino acids: CASRPMTGGQRDTQYF.

The chain couples TRBV5-1 to TRBJ2-3; D remains unclear. CDR1 and CDR2 from the germline V gene are SGHRS and YFSETQ. Trimming took off 0 bases at V and 4 bases at J, with 12 bases between the two ends. The length of the CDR3 is 15 residues. CDR3 sequence reads: CASSLDPGPPDTQYF. DNA for the CDR3: TGCGCCAGCAGCTTGGATCCAGGACCCCCAGATACGCAGTATTTT.

This clone was observed a handful of times. This sequence joins TRBV7-8 and TRBJ1-2; unclear D gene. The germline gives CDR1 SGHVS, CDR2 FQNEAQ. This CDR3 spans 13 amino acids. The germline V and J ends were trimmed by 1 base and 6 bases, with 9 bases remaining between them. This CDR3 is CASSLGAQDGYTF. CDR3 in DNA: TGTGCCAGCAGCTTAGGGGCGCAGGATGGCTACACCTTC.

V and J are TRBV10-1 and TRBJ2-4; D gene uncertain. The V end was cut by 8 bases, the J end by 5 bases, with 13 bases between. Germline V CDR1 and CDR2: WNHNN, SYGVQD (reference sequence). The CDR3 is 13 residues long. DNA of the CDR3: TGCGCCAGCTTGGACCAGACGGAAAACATTCAGTACTTC. Its translation is CASLDQTENIQYF.

The CDR3 spells CASSLRSGGYEQYF. The CDR3 DNA follows: TGCGCCAGCAGCCTCCGGAGCGGGGGCTACGAGCAGTACTTC. The chain carries TRBV5-1 and TRBJ2-7; TRBD2 matches at 8 bases. Germline V gene lookup returns CDR1 SGHRS and CDR2 YFSETQ. The CDR3 runs to 14 residues. Trimming at V came to 4 bases and at J to 3 bases, leaving 6 bases not matched to a gene.

The CDR3 nucleotides read TGTGCCAGCAGCACAAGGGGGTCATATAATTCACCCCTCCACTTT. The encoded protein is CASSTRGSYNSPLHF. This rearrangement joins TRBV11-2 to TRBJ1-6; D might be TRBD1 (6 bases). V lost 5 bases to trimming and J lost 4 bases, with 12 bases between them. Germline CDR1 is SGHAT and CDR2 is FQNNGV. The length of the CDR3 is 15 residues.

The genes are TRBV7-9 and TRBJ2-5, with a tentative D call TRBD1 (6 bases). This CDR3 is built from 17 residues. Germline CDR1 reads SEHNR; CDR2 reads FQNEAQ (reference sequence). Trimming took off 6 bases at V and 0 bases at J, with 20 bases between the two ends. The CDR3: CASRESPGQLYQETQYF. In DNA, the CDR3 is TGTGCCAGCAGGGAATCTCCAGGACAGCTGTACCAAGAGACCCAGTACTTC.

This rearrangement joins TRBV27 to TRBJ1-6, with 7 bases aligning to TRBD1. CDR3 size: 15 residues. Unmatched junction bases numbered 7, after V lost 5 bases and J lost 6 bases. Germline lookup yields CDR1 MNHEY and CDR2 SMNVEV (reference sequence). The CDR3, as DNA: TGTGCCAGCAGTCAGAGACAGGGAGCTAATTCACCCCTCCACTTT. Its protein is CASSQRQGANSPLHF.

The rearrangement uses TRBV6-5 and TRBJ1-2, with D unresolved. Germline V CDR1 and CDR2: MNHEY, SVGAGI. V was pared by 7 bases and J by 7 bases, with 16 bases between. The CDR3 covers 13 residues. The CDR3 sequence is CASTEDGLGGYTF. CDR3 DNA: TGTGCCAGCACCGAAGACGGTCTCGGTGGCTACACCTTC.

The chain employs TRBV30 and TRBJ1-6, with D possibly matching TRBD1 (5 bases). This CDR3 contains 13 residues. Germline loops: CDR1 GTSNPN, CDR2 SVGIG (reference sequence). V gave up 5 bases and J gave up 10 bases, with 15 bases separating them. CDR3 amino acids: CAWSLRAGSPLHF. CDR3 DNA sequence: TGTGCCTGGTCTCTCAGGGCTGGATCACCCCTCCACTTT.

This clone showed up just a few times. The rearrangement links TRBV28 to TRBJ2-7; D might be TRBD1 (6 bases). The CDR3 contains 15 residues. Germline V gives CDR1 MDHEN, CDR2 SYDVKM. V was clipped by 4 bases and J by 5 bases, with 18 bases between them. This CDR3 is CASSSGALGFHEQYF. The CDR3 DNA reads TGTGCCAGCAGTTCAGGGGCCCTGGGATTCCACGAGCAGTACTTC.

V usage is TRBV7-9 and J usage is TRBJ2-1; TRBD2 matches at 10 bases. The CDR3 totals 15 residues. V was clipped by 5 bases and J by 4 bases; unmatched bases: 5. CDR1 and CDR2 (germline): SEHNR, FQNEAQ (reference sequence). For the CDR3, the DNA is TGTGCCAGCAGCAGGACTAGCGGACATTACAATGAGCAGTTCTTC. Protein sequence: CASSRTSGHYNEQFF. Looking up the rest from reference TRBV7-9 and TRBJ2-1 gives the full variable domain: DTGVSQNPRHKITKRGQNVTFRCDPISEHNRLYWYRQTLGQGPEFLTYFQNEAQLEKSRLLSDRFSAERPKGSFSTLEIQRTEQGDSAMYLCASSRTSGHYNEQFFGPGTRLTVL.

The V call is TRBV6-5, the J call TRBJ2-7; no firm D call. This CDR3 is 14 amino acids long. V lost 0 bases to trimming and J lost 4 bases, with 10 bases between them. Per germline, CDR1 MNHEY and CDR2 SVGAGI. DNA for the CDR3: TGTGCCAGCAGTTACTCTTCTCAGTTTTACGAGCAGTACTTC. Protein: CASSYSSQFYEQYF.

The V call is TRBV6-6, the J call TRBJ2-7, with 8 bases identical to TRBD1. The germline gives CDR1 MNHNY, CDR2 SVGAGI (reference sequence). CDR3 length: 13 residues. The V segment lost 4 bases and the J segment 6 bases; nucleotides outside the gene matches: 5. The CDR3 DNA is TGTGCCAGCAGTTCCCACAGGGGGTGCGAGCAGTACTTC. The encoded protein is CASSSHRGCEQYF.

This clone was detected only a few times. V gene TRBV6-1 combines with J gene TRBJ2-6, with D uncertain. This CDR3 has 15 amino acids. CDR1 is MNHNS and CDR2 is SASEGT in the germline V gene. Trimming stripped 7 bases from V and 0 bases from J, with 10 bases between. CDR3 in amino acids: CASKQHDSGANVLTF. The CDR3 nucleotides are TGTGCCAGCAAGCAACACGACTCTGGGGCCAACGTCCTGACTTTC.

J is TRBJ1-6 and V is TRBV27, with D perhaps matching TRBD1 (5 bases). Germline CDR1 is MNHEY and CDR2 is SMNVEV (reference sequence). V was cut by 6 bases and J by 10 bases, with 13 bases left in between. The CDR3 is made up of 13 amino acids. CDR3 sequence reads: CASRGVGESPLHF. CDR3 in DNA: TGTGCCAGCAGGGGGGTAGGCGAATCACCCCTCCACTTT.

The V call is TRBV14, the J call TRBJ2-1; the match to TRBD1 covers 12 bases. The ends lost 2 bases at V and 6 bases at J; junction bases unmatched: 5. This CDR3 has 16 amino acids. The germline gives CDR1 SGHDN, CDR2 FVKESK. The CDR3 sequence: CASSQLPGQGANEQFF. For the CDR3, the DNA is TGTGCCAGCAGCCAATTACCGGGACAGGGGGCCAATGAGCAGTTCTTC.

The chain links TRBV28 to TRBJ2-3; D is possibly TRBD1 or TRBD2 (6 bases each). Per the germline V gene, CDR1 is MDHEN and CDR2 is SYDVKM. The CDR3 spans 14 residues. V shed 7 bases and J shed 0 bases, with 11 bases lying between them. CDR3 bases: TGTGCCAGCACCGGGGGCACTAGCACAGATACGCAGTATTTT. Protein: CASTGGTSTDTQYF.

The CDR3 here is CASSPGSGGGSGEKLFF. CDR3 bases: TGTGCCAGCTCACCGGGGTCCGGTGGAGGCTCAGGTGAAAAACTGTTTTTT. The chain joins TRBV18 to TRBJ1-4; no clear D. CDR1 is KGHSH and CDR2 is LQKENI in the germline V gene. This CDR3 spans 17 amino acids. The V and J ends lost 3 bases and 7 bases respectively, with 21 bases between them.

This chain joins TRBV7-2 and TRBJ2-3; 7 nucleotides agree with TRBD2. Germline-derived CDR1 and CDR2 are SGHTA and FQGNSA. The CDR3 runs to 15 residues. Trimming cost V 1 base and J 3 bases; bases outside gene matches: 4. The CDR3 sequence: CASSLGGGGTDTQYF. CDR3 DNA sequence: TGTGCCAGCAGCTTAGGGGGGGGAGGGACAGATACGCAGTATTTT.

The V call is TRBV18, the J call TRBJ1-2, with D perhaps matching TRBD1 (6 bases). V was clipped by 0 bases and J by 6 bases, with 14 bases between them. The CDR3 runs to 15 residues. Germline-derived CDR1 and CDR2 are KGHSH and LQKENI. The DNA of the CDR3 is TGTGCCAGCTCACCACCGGATGTGGGGGCCCATGGCTACACCTTC. The encoded protein is CASSPPDVGAHGYTF.

V is TRBV25-1 and J is TRBJ2-2; D is uncertain. The V end lost 8 bases, the J end lost 4 bases, and 11 bases lay between the germline ends. The CDR3 is 13 amino acids. The germline CDR1 and CDR2 sequences are MGHDK and SYGVNS. Here the CDR3 DNA reads TGTGCCAGCCTCGGGCGCGTCACCGGGGAGCTGTTTTTT. This translates into CASLGRVTGELFF.